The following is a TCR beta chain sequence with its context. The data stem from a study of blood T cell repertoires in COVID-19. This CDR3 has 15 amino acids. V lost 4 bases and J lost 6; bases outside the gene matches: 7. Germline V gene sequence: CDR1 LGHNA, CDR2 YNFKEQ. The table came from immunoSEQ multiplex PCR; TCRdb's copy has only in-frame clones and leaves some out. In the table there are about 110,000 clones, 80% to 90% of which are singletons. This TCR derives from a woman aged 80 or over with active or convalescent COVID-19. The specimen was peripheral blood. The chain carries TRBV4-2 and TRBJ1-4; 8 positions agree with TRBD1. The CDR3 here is CASSRTGPADEKLFF. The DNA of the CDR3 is TGTGCCAGCAGCCGGACAGGGCCGGCTGATGAAAAACTGTTTTTT.